These 20 T cell receptor beta chains were all obtained from the same sample, sequenced in a study of OX40 agonist ivuxolimab in advanced cancers. Using immunoSEQ multiplex PCR, the repertoire was profiled, and TCRdb retains in-frame clones only, with some absent. Of some 86,000 clones in the sample, about 91% are singletons; the top ten hold more than 5.5%. The specimen was CD4+ or CD8+ T cells sorted from blood, collected in a trial of the OX40 agonist ivuxolimab. These receptor sequences come from an adult with an advanced solid tumor such as melanoma, head and neck, liver or kidney cancer.

The chain recombines TRBV7-9 with TRBJ2-7; TRBD1 aligns across 7 bases. There are 16 residues in the CDR3. J lost 1 base, V lost 4 bases, and 10 bases had no gene match. Germline V gene sequence: CDR1 SEHNR, CDR2 FQNEAQ (reference sequence). CDR3 nucleotide sequence: TGTGCCAGCAGCTCGCCGCCGACAGGGCGTTCCTACGAGCAGTACTTC. Protein sequence: CASSSPPTGRSYEQYF.

The rearrangement uses TRBV7-2 and TRBJ2-7; unclear D gene. V gave up 5 bases and J gave up 9 bases, with 14 bases separating them. The CDR3 spans 12 residues. Germline V gene data show CDR1 as SGHTA and CDR2 as FQGNSA. This CDR3 is CASSLLGLVQYF. CDR3 sequence (DNA): TGTGCCAGCAGCCTTCTGGGCTTAGTGCAGTACTTC.

The chain combines TRBV11-3 with TRBJ2-7, with 13 bases lining up with TRBD2. The germline V gene has CDR1 SGHNT and CDR2 YENEEA. The length of the CDR3 is 15 residues. The V and J ends lost 5 bases and 3 bases, in that order; junction bases with no gene match: 4. CDR3 amino acids: CASSLGTSGDYEQYF. In DNA, the CDR3 is TGTGCCAGCAGCCTGGGGACTAGCGGGGACTACGAGCAGTACTTC.

In DNA form, the CDR3 reads TGTGCCAGCAGTTACGTTCAGAACTATGGCTACACCTTC. Translated, it gives CASSYVQNYGYTF. This chain joins TRBV6-5 and TRBJ1-2; no clear D gene. Trimming stripped 2 bases from V and 2 bases from J, with 6 bases between. The germline CDR1 and CDR2 sequences are MNHEY and SVGAGI. The length of the CDR3 is 13 residues.

The chain employs TRBV19 and TRBJ2-6, with D perhaps TRBD1 (5 bases). Trimming shortened V by 7 bases and J by 2 bases, and 12 bases separated the two germline ends. The CDR3 covers 15 residues. In germline, CDR1 is LNHDA, CDR2 SQIVND (reference sequence). The CDR3 nucleotides read TGTGCCAGTACTATCCAGGGCCCTGGGGCCAACGTCCTGACTTTC. It encodes CASTIQGPGANVLTF.

V gene TRBV7-8 combines with J gene TRBJ1-5; no definite D call. From germline, CDR1 is SGHVS and CDR2 FQNEAQ. This CDR3 has 13 residues. Trimming shortened V by 5 bases and J by 7 bases, and 12 bases separated the two germline ends. CDR3 coding DNA: TGTGCCAGCAGCCTCTCATTAGGGCAGCCCCAGCATTTT. It is translated as CASSLSLGQPQHF.

This chain joins TRBV28 and TRBJ2-3, with D possibly being TRBD2 (7 bases). V lost 7 bases to trimming and J lost 7 bases, with 36 bases between them. Germline loops: CDR1 MDHEN, CDR2 SYDVKM. The CDR3 is 20 amino acids. Here the CDR3 DNA reads TGTGCCAGCACCAGGGGTGGCTGGCAGTGGGAGGGGGACCACACGAATACGCAGTATTTT. Translated, it gives CASTRGGWQWEGDHTNTQYF.

The genes are TRBV19 and TRBJ2-5; a possible D gene is TRBD1 (5 bases). Germline-derived CDR1 and CDR2 are LNHDA and SQIVND (reference sequence). V lost 5 bases and J 1 base, leaving 11 bases between the germline ends. This CDR3 has 14 residues. The CDR3 bases are TGTGCCAGTAGTTACGACAGCCTCCAAGAGACCCAGTACTTC. Translated, it gives CASSYDSLQETQYF.

The genes are TRBV7-2 and TRBJ2-7; D is ambiguous. There are 13 residues in the CDR3. Germline CDR1 SGHTA, CDR2 FQGNSA. The V and J ends lost 5 bases and 5 bases respectively, with 13 bases between them. CDR3 bases: TGTGCCAGCAGCCCCAGAGTCTCTAACGAGCAGTACTTC. Translated: CASSPRVSNEQYF.

This chain connects TRBV6-1 to TRBJ1-2; 8 positions agree with TRBD1. The CDR3 covers 15 residues. The V segment lost 8 bases and the J segment 1 base; nucleotides outside the gene matches: 9. Germline-derived CDR1 and CDR2 are MNHNS and SASEGT. The CDR3 nucleotides read TGTGCCAGCCACCCTACAGGGGGATTTAACTATGGCTACACCTTC. Translation gives CASHPTGGFNYGYTF.

The rearrangement joins TRBV6-5 to TRBJ1-1; maybe TRBD1 (5 bases). Trimming left V 0 bases short and J 0 bases short, with 11 bases between. The CDR3 is 16 amino acids. Germline V gene data show CDR1 as MNHEY and CDR2 as SVGAGI. CDR3 region: CASSYSSVGLNTEAFF. CDR3 coding DNA: TGTGCCAGCAGTTACTCGTCCGTGGGACTGAACACTGAAGCTTTCTTT.

The gene calls are TRBV28 and TRBJ2-7; TRBD2 agrees at 8 bases. The CDR3 totals 16 residues. CDR1 is MDHEN and CDR2 is SYDVKM in the germline V gene. Trimming cost V 5 bases and J 0 bases; bases outside gene matches: 9. CDR3: CASSGFSGDSSYEQYF. The CDR3 DNA follows: TGTGCCAGCAGTGGATTTAGCGGGGATAGCTCCTACGAGCAGTACTTC.

Of note for this clone: The junction departs from germline at one end; a sequencing error may be responsible. The chain recombines TRBV30 with TRBJ2-3; 8 positions match TRBD2. The germline CDR1 and CDR2 sequences are GTSNPN and SVGIG (reference sequence). CDR3 length: 13 residues. The CDR3 loop reads CARSQTSADTQYF. CDR3 coding DNA: TGTGCCCGGAGCCAGACTAGCGCAGATACGCAGTATTTT.

The chain combines TRBV30 with TRBJ2-3, with 9 positions matching TRBD2. V shed 3 bases, J shed 5 bases, and the junction held 6 bases outside the gene matches. This CDR3 has 14 amino acids. Germline CDR1 is GTSNPN and CDR2 is SVGIG (reference sequence). CDR3 loop: CAWRKREVVDTQYF. CDR3 in DNA: TGTGCCTGGAGGAAGCGGGAGGTGGTAGATACGCAGTATTTT.

This sequence joins TRBV7-2 and TRBJ2-3, with TRBD2 matching over 11 bases. This CDR3 is 17 amino acids long. Germline CDR1 is SGHTA and CDR2 is FQGNSA. V shed 1 base, J shed 1 base, and the junction held 4 bases outside the gene matches. CDR3: CASSLGLTSGGTDTQYF. CDR3 in DNA: TGTGCCAGCAGCTTAGGGTTGACTAGCGGGGGCACAGATACGCAGTATTTT.

The gene calls are TRBV7-9 and TRBJ1-2; 9 nucleotides align to TRBD1. Germline CDR1 is SEHNR and CDR2 is FQNEAQ (reference sequence). This CDR3 contains 13 residues. V lost 6 bases to trimming and J lost 7 bases; unmatched junction nucleotides: 6. CDR3 in DNA: TGTGCCAGCAGACAGGGGGCATCAAGTGGCTACACCTTC. Translated: CASRQGASSGYTF.

The chain carries TRBV12-2 and TRBJ2-4; the table calls TRBD1, which could not be checked here. TRBV12-2 represents a pseudogene. The CDR3 totals 17 residues. CDR3 nucleotides: TGTGCAAGTCGCTTAGGGAAGTTAAGGGGGGCCAAAAACATTCAGTACTTC. This sequence encodes CASRLGKLRGAKNIQYF.

The rearrangement uses TRBV7-4 and TRBJ2-1; D uncertain. The V and J ends lost 1 base and 10 bases respectively, with 14 bases between them. The germline V gene has CDR1 SGHVT and CDR2 SQSDAQ. This CDR3 spans 14 amino acids. The chain's CDR3 is CASSLVWVIGEQFF. As DNA, the CDR3 is TGTGCCAGCAGCTTAGTCTGGGTAATAGGGGAGCAGTTCTTC. Complete variable domain (other parts from reference TRBV7-4 and TRBJ2-1): GAGVSQSPRYKVAKRGRDVALRCDSISGHVTLYWYRQTLGQGSEVLTYSQSDAQRDKSGRPSGRFSAERPERSVSTLKIQRTEQGDSAVYLCASSLVWVIGEQFFGPGTRLTVL.

V is TRBV6-1 and J is TRBJ2-7; 11 positions agree with TRBD2. From germline, CDR1 is MNHNS and CDR2 SASEGT. The CDR3 totals 14 residues. The V segment lost 6 bases and the J segment 2 bases; nucleotides outside the gene matches: 3. CDR3 loop: CASRGTSGPYEQYF. The CDR3 DNA sequence: TGTGCCAGCAGAGGGACTAGCGGACCCTACGAGCAGTACTTC.

The genes are TRBV29-1 and TRBJ2-1; no firm D call. Deletions cut 7 bases from V and 5 bases from J, with 12 bases between. The CDR3 is 12 amino acids. Germline assignment: CDR1 SQVTM and CDR2 ANQGSEA. The CDR3: CSAGRQHNEQFF. CDR3 sequence (DNA): TGCAGCGCCGGAAGGCAGCACAATGAGCAGTTCTTC.